This is a list of T cell receptor beta chains from one sample in a study of naive and memory T cell subsets. TCRdb processed the UMI-ligation and nested PCR reads anew with MiXCR; each CDR3 protein has one entry. Among around 93,000 distinct CDR3 sequences listed, 11% were seen once. Sequencing was done on a sample of naive CD4+ T cells from blood. These receptor sequences come from a human donor in good health. Both conserved end residues are part of each CDR3. A D gene is named only where the DNA matches it firmly. A clone size is listed for some rows: how often the clone was seen (once, few, many), or a class if it is expanded.

15	NA	TRBV20-1	TRBJ2-3	few	CSATLAGGAYDTQYF	TGCAGTGCTACCCTAGCAGGGGGGGCTTACGATACGCAGTATTTT
13	NA	TRBV7-9	TRBJ2-7	few	CASSYLEMSEQYF	TGTGCCAGCAGCTATTTGGAGATGAGTGAGCAGTACTTC
17	TRBD2	TRBV7-7	TRBJ2-2	NA	CASSRNPLAGGTGELFF	TGTGCTAGCAGCCGAAACCCACTAGCGGGAGGGACCGGGGAGCTGTTTTTT
15	NA	TRBV2	TRBJ2-2	few	CASCGGSANTGELFF	TGTGCCAGCTGTGGGGGAAGCGCGAACACCGGGGAGCTGTTTTTT
14	NA	TRBV2	TRBJ2-4	few	CASRVASAKNIQYF	TGTGCCAGCAGGGTAGCTAGCGCCAAAAACATTCAGTACTTC
15	NA	TRBV27	TRBJ1-1	NA	CASSLTTGPNTEAFF	TGTGCCAGCAGTCTGACAACAGGACCGAACACTGAAGCTTTCTTT
15	TRBD2	TRBV20-1	TRBJ2-7	few	CSARDSGRPSYEQYF	TGCAGTGCTAGAGATAGCGGGAGGCCGTCCTACGAGCAGTACTTC
14	TRBD1	TRBV12-3/TRBV12-4	TRBJ1-6	NA	CASRRTGENSPLHF	TGTGCCAGCAGAAGGACAGGGGAGAATTCACCCCTCCACTTT
12	TRBD1	TRBV10-2	TRBJ2-2	many	CASRDRGRELFF	TGCGCCAGCCGGGACAGGGGAAGGGAGCTGTTTTTT
14	NA	TRBV7-9	TRBJ1-2	NA	CASKPPRSGYGYTF	TGTGCCAGCAAACCCCCTCGGTCGGGGTATGGCTACACCTTC
13	NA	TRBV7-2	TRBJ2-1	NA	CASSLEVTNEQIF	TGTGCCAGCAGCTTAGAGGTAACAAATGAGCAGATCTTC
18	NA	TRBV28	TRBJ2-3	many	CASSPSREGRVFGDTQYF	TGTGCCAGCAGCCCGAGCAGAGAGGGCCGGGTATTCGGAGATACGCAGTATTTT
15	TRBD1	TRBV4-2	TRBJ2-1	many	CASSHQDRGGNEQFF	TGTGCCAGCAGCCATCAGGACAGGGGCGGAAATGAGCAGTTCTTC
13	NA	TRBV5-4	TRBJ1-3	NA	CASSFTGRNTIYF	TGTGCCAGCAGCTTCACCGGCAGAAACACCATATATTTT
14	NA	TRBV20-1	TRBJ1-1	NA	CSARDGHRNTEAFF	TGCAGTGCTAGAGATGGACACCGAAACACTGAAGCTTTCTTT
13	NA	TRBV27	TRBJ1-1	few	CASSLDRVAEAFF	TGTGCCAGCAGTTTGGACAGAGTCGCTGAAGCTTTCTTT
12	TRBD2	TRBV24-1	TRBJ2-7	few	CATSPSGYEQYF	TGTGCCACCAGCCCTAGCGGCTACGAGCAGTACTTC
14	NA	TRBV30	TRBJ2-1	few	CAWDILDSYNEQFF	TGTGCCTGGGACATACTAGACTCCTACAATGAGCAGTTCTTC
17	NA	TRBV12-2	TRBJ2-7	few	CASRLAAGVYPFDEQYF	TGTGCAAGTCGCTTAGCAGCGGGAGTGTACCCGTTCGACGAGCAGTACTTC
15	NA	TRBV21-1	TRBJ2-2	NA	CASSKTSALTGELFF	TGTGCCAGCAGCAAGACTAGCGCCTTGACCGGGGAGCTGTTTTTT
13	NA	TRBV19	TRBJ2-7	NA	CASSIATRDEQYF	TGTGCCAGTAGTATAGCGACTAGAGACGAGCAGTACTTC
14	NA	TRBV20-1	TRBJ1-5	few	CSARRGGSNQPQHF	TGCAGTGCTAGGCGGGGGGGTAGCAATCAGCCCCAGCATTTT
13	NA	TRBV7-2	TRBJ1-2	few	CASSLVFQGSYTF	TGTGCCAGCAGCTTAGTCTTCCAGGGGTCCTACACCTTC
13	NA	TRBV5-1	TRBJ1-1	NA	CASSLFGGTEAFF	TGCGCCAGCAGCTTGTTTGGGGGAACTGAAGCTTTCTTT
13	TRBD1	TRBV12-3/TRBV12-4	TRBJ2-2	few	CAVRDRGTGELFF	TGTGCCGTCCGGGACAGGGGTACCGGGGAGCTGTTTTTT
15	TRBD1	TRBV30	TRBJ2-3	few	CASKRDRGRGDTQYF	TGTGCCTCCAAAAGGGACAGGGGCAGGGGGGATACGCAGTATTTT
14	NA	TRBV6-5	TRBJ1-3	few	CASSYGRSGNTIYF	TGTGCCAGCAGTTATGGCAGGAGCGGAAACACCATATATTTT
14	NA	TRBV6-5	TRBJ1-1	few	CASSFHGEDTEAFF	TGTGCCAGCAGTTTCCACGGGGAGGACACTGAAGCTTTCTTT
14	NA	TRBV18	TRBJ2-7	few	CASSPGAGAYEQYF	TGTGCCAGCTCACCAGGCGCCGGTGCCTACGAGCAGTACTTC
16	TRBD1	TRBV18	TRBJ2-3	few	CASSPRTGQSTDTQYF	TGTGCCAGCTCACCCCGGACAGGGCAGAGCACAGATACGCAGTATTTT
14	NA	TRBV29-1	TRBJ2-3	few	CSVGMRDPTDTQYF	TGCAGCGTAGGGATGCGAGACCCGACAGATACGCAGTATTTT
15	TRBD2	TRBV28	TRBJ2-2	many	CASSFGGTDTGELFF	TGTGCCAGCAGTTTCGGGGGGACGGACACCGGGGAGCTGTTTTTT
17	NA	TRBV2	TRBJ2-6	few	CASSNTKTPSGANVLTF	TGTGCCAGCAGTAACACAAAGACTCCCTCTGGGGCCAACGTCCTGACTTTC
14	NA	TRBV9	TRBJ1-2	NA	CASSVSGGDYGYTF	TGTGCCAGCAGCGTCTCTGGGGGAGACTATGGCTACACCTTC
14	TRBD1	TRBV25-1	TRBJ1-2	NA	CASSPNRGDYGYTF	TGTGCCAGCAGTCCAAACAGGGGGGACTATGGCTACACCTTC
15	NA	TRBV5-4	TRBJ1-4	few	CASSLAGTWDEKLFF	TGTGCCAGCAGCTTGGCCGGGACATGGGATGAAAAACTGTTTTTT
16	NA	TRBV7-8	TRBJ1-6	few	CASSLELRPYNSPLHF	TGTGCCAGCAGCTTAGAGTTGCGGCCCTATAATTCACCCCTCCACTTT
15	NA	TRBV12-3/TRBV12-4	TRBJ1-4	NA	CASSPRSGYNEKLFF	TGTGCCAGCAGCCCCCGATCAGGGTATAATGAAAAACTGTTTTTT
16	NA	TRBV5-1	TRBJ2-7	NA	CASSHGTSPGVYEQYF	TGCGCCAGCAGCCACGGGACATCCCCCGGAGTCTACGAGCAGTACTTC
13	NA	TRBV2	TRBJ1-1	NA	CASSPDIISEAFF	TGTGCCAGCAGTCCCGACATCATCTCTGAAGCTTTCTTT
16	TRBD2	TRBV11-1	TRBJ2-3	once	CASGAVASGSTDTQYF	TGTGCCAGCGGCGCCGTAGCTAGCGGAAGCACAGATACGCAGTATTTT
13	NA	TRBV7-9	TRBJ1-1	NA	CASSLSKDTEAFF	TGTGCCAGCAGCTTATCAAAGGACACTGAAGCTTTCTTT
14	NA	TRBV12-3/TRBV12-4	TRBJ1-4	few	CASSFGRPNEKLFF	TGTGCCAGCAGTTTTGGGCGGCCTAATGAAAAACTGTTTTTT
18	NA	TRBV20-1	TRBJ2-3	NA	CSAWPPLRDHPNTDTQYF	TGCAGTGCTTGGCCCCCCCTGAGGGACCACCCGAACACAGATACGCAGTATTTT
12	NA	TRBV2	TRBJ1-5	NA	CASSGESQPQHF	TGTGCCAGCAGTGGTGAGAGTCAGCCCCAGCATTTT
11	NA	TRBV29-1	TRBJ1-1	NA	CSVVPGLKGFF	TGCAGCGTTGTCCCGGGACTGAAGGGTTTCTTT
15	NA	TRBV12-3/TRBV12-4	TRBJ1-5	NA	CASRVQGGPNQPQHF	TGTGCCAGCAGAGTACAGGGAGGACCTAATCAGCCCCAGCATTTT
16	NA	TRBV4-2	TRBJ1-1	NA	CASSQDLGGGQIEAFF	TGTGCCAGCAGCCAAGATTTGGGCGGAGGGCAAATTGAAGCTTTCTTT
16	NA	TRBV21-1	TRBJ2-3	NA	CASGRLPLALTDTQYF	TGTGCCAGCGGACGGCTACCGCTAGCGCTCACAGATACGCAGTATTTT
13	NA	TRBV11-2	TRBJ1-1	many	CASSRRVATEAFF	TGTGCCAGCAGCAGAAGGGTGGCCACTGAAGCTTTCTTT
13	NA	TRBV9	TRBJ1-6	few	CASSAPNNSPLHF	TGTGCCAGCAGCGCACCCAATAATTCACCCCTCCACTTT